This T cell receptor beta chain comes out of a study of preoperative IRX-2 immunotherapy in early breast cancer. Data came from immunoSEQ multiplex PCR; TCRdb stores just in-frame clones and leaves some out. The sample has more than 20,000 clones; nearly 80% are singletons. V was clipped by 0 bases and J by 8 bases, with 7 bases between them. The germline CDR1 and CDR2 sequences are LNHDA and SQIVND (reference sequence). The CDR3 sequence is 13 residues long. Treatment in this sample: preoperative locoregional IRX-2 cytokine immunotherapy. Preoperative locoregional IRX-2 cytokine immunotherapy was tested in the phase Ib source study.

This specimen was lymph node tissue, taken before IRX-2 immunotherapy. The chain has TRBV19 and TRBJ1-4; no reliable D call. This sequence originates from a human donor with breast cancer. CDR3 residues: CASSIDLSEKLFF. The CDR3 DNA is TGTGCCAGTAGTATAGATCTATCAGAAAAACTGTTTTTT.